The following is a T cell receptor beta chain sequence with its context. Per germline, CDR1 LNHDA and CDR2 SQIVND (reference sequence). The CDR3 loop spans 16 amino acids. Losses at the gene ends were 3 bases for V and 6 bases for J; bases not matched to a gene: 2. Generated by immunoSEQ multiplex PCR, the TCRdb table keeps only in-frame clones and is missing some. The profile shows roughly 100,000 clones, under 96% of them singletons. This entry comes from a study of technical replicates of blood from a handful of donors. The TCR originated in a human donor in good health. This chain links TRBV19 with TRBJ2-4; TRBD2 matches 16 bases. The sample was T cells isolated from PBMCs. CDR3 sequence (DNA): TGTGCCAGTAGTATTGGGACTAGCGGGAGGGTAAACATTCAGTACTTC. This codes for CASSIGTSGRVNIQYF.